These 6 T cell receptor beta chains were sequenced from one sample in a study of cytomegalovirus exposure and HLA in healthy donors (dated by TCRdb to the late 2010s). The protocol used for the library was the immunoSEQ multiplex PCR assay. For the multiplex PCR, a mixture combining 60 forward primers for TCR Vbeta segments and 13 reverse primers for TCR Jbeta segments was used. This is the immuneACCESS table as TCRdb keeps it, with only in-frame sequences that have V and J called. A part of the clones is gone; compared with another copy, unresolved V genes explain less than half, and the rest is unexplained. The sample table holds some 170,000 clones, of which about four fifths were seen once. Together, the top ten hold roughly 4.9% of the sample. The sequencing input was PBMCs. The origin of the receptors is a woman aged 18-29 years in good health and CMV-seropositive.

The chain uses TRBV20-1 and TRBJ2-1, with a possible D match to TRBD2 (6 bases). This CDR3 is 11 amino acids long. V was shortened by 4 bases and J by 14 bases, with 15 bases between the two germline ends. CDR1 DFQATT and CDR2 SNEGSKA come from the germline V gene (reference sequence). The CDR3 DNA is TGCAGTGCTATGGGTAGGGAGGTGGAGTTCTTC. It encodes CSAMGREVEFF.

V is TRBV5-1 and J is TRBJ2-1, with 11 bases aligning to TRBD2. Germline CDR1 reads SGHRS; CDR2 reads YFSETQ. Trimming removed 4 bases from V and 8 bases from J; junction bases left unmatched: 2. The CDR3 extends over 13 amino acids. Written as DNA, the CDR3 is TGCGCCAGCAGCAGTAGCGGGGGGGATGAGCAGTTCTTC. It codes for CASSSSGGDEQFF.

A few counts support this clone. The chain carries TRBV7-6 and TRBJ2-7; 9 bases match TRBD1. There are 14 residues in the CDR3. Trimming cost V 3 bases and J 1 base; bases outside gene matches: 1. Germline V gene lookup returns CDR1 SGHVS and CDR2 FNYEAQ. The CDR3 loop is CASSLTGGSYEQYF. In DNA, the CDR3 is TGTGCCAGCAGCTTGACAGGGGGTTCCTACGAGCAGTACTTC.

CDR3 DNA sequence: TGTGCCAGTAGTATGTTCCGGACAGGGGGAACCGGGGAGCTGTTTTTT. Protein product: CASSMFRTGGTGELFF. The chain carries TRBV19 and TRBJ2-2; 10 bases match TRBD1. Trimming removed 3 bases from V and 5 bases from J; junction bases left unmatched: 6. Germline lookup yields CDR1 LNHDA and CDR2 SQIVND (reference sequence). The CDR3 loop spans 16 amino acids.

The chain employs TRBV29-1 and TRBJ1-1; tentatively, D is TRBD1 (5 bases). V lost 5 bases, J lost 0 bases, and 10 bases lay in between. Germline V lookup: CDR1 SQVTM, CDR2 ANQGSEA. The CDR3 is made up of 13 amino acids. The CDR3 loop is CSVLTDLNTEAFF. The CDR3 DNA is TGCAGCGTTCTGACAGACCTGAACACTGAAGCTTTCTTT.

This chain links TRBV7-9 with TRBJ1-1; D not resolved. Germline values: CDR1 SEHNR, CDR2 FQNEAQ (reference sequence). V lost 1 base and J lost 3, with 12 bases in between. This CDR3 is built from 15 residues. The CDR3 DNA is TGTGCCAGCAGCTTAGGCAGTGTACGGGACACTGAAGCTTTCTTT. This sequence encodes CASSLGSVRDTEAFF. Full variable domain (outside the CDR3, taken from reference TRBV7-9 and TRBJ1-1): DTGVSQNPRHKITKRGQNVTFRCDPISEHNRLYWYRQTLGQGPEFLTYFQNEAQLEKSRLLSDRFSAERPKGSFSTLEIQRTEQGDSAMYLCASSLGSVRDTEAFFGQGTRLTVV.